The 3 T cell receptor beta chains given below trace back to one sample, sequenced in a study of T cells in Graves' hyperthyroidism and ophthalmopathy. Amplification of TCR beta CDR3 regions used RNA as the template. HTBI primers were the set used in a first-round RT-PCR of the TCR CDR3. TCRdb re-called the multiplex PCR reads through MiXCR, storing one row per CDR3 protein. The profile shows about 400,000 distinct CDR3 sequences, more than 13% of them singletons. Sequencing was done on a sample of blood. These receptors were obtained from a woman aged 25 to 39 with Graves' hyperthyroidism.

A remark on this clonotype: A much larger clonotype is one base distant, so this may be a read error. V and J are TRBV11-1 and TRBJ2-5; D remains ambiguous. Germline V gives CDR1 SGHAT, CDR2 FQDESV (reference sequence). There are 13 residues in the CDR3. Here the CDR3 reads CAGSQDRARTQYF. CDR3 in DNA: TGTGCCGGCAGCCAGGACCGTGCTAGGACCCAGTACTTC.

This clonotype was seen many times. This sequence joins TRBV7-2 and TRBJ2-2, with D unclear. The V gene lost 5 bases and the J gene lost 11 bases, with 12 bases spanning the gap. Germline V CDR1 and CDR2: SGHTA, FQGNSA. The CDR3 has 12 amino acids. In nucleotides, the CDR3 is TGTGCCAGCAGCCCAACATCAACAGAGCTGTTTTTT. Translating it yields CASSPTSTELFF.

This clonotype was picked up many times. The chain's CDR3 is CASSITSTAGEAQYF. The CDR3 DNA reads as TGTGCCAGCAGTATAACCTCGACAGCCGGGGAGGCCCAGTACTTC. The chain is built from TRBV6-1 and TRBJ2-5, with D possibly TRBD2 on 6 matching bases. This CDR3 is 15 amino acids long. V dropped 5 bases and J dropped 9 bases, with 22 bases sitting between them. From germline, CDR1 is MNHNS and CDR2 SASEGT.